A single TCR beta chain is shown here with its context. Its antigen is unidentified. Indicated time point: week 23, last vaccination. Vaccination used 300 ug of mutant IDH1 20-mer peptide per dose, with topical imiquimod. The record originates from a study of a mutant IDH1 vaccine in newly diagnosed glioma. This CDR3 is built from 19 residues. From germline, CDR1 is KGHSH and CDR2 LQKENI. With V trimmed by 3 bases and J by 4 bases, 18 bases remained unmatched. Generated by immunoSEQ multiplex PCR, the TCRdb table keeps only in-frame clones and is missing some. Of under 70,000 clones in the sample, 84% were seen once.

Material: PBMCs, obtained from a glioma patient whose treatment included an IDH1 peptide vaccine. This TCR was recovered from a man aged 18 to 35 with glioma. This sequence joins TRBV18 and TRBJ2-7; 10 bases fit TRBD2. The CDR3 DNA is TGTGCCAGCTCACCCGTCGGTCAACTAGCGGGGAAACCGCTGTACGAGCAGTACTTC. It encodes CASSPVGQLAGKPLYEQYF.